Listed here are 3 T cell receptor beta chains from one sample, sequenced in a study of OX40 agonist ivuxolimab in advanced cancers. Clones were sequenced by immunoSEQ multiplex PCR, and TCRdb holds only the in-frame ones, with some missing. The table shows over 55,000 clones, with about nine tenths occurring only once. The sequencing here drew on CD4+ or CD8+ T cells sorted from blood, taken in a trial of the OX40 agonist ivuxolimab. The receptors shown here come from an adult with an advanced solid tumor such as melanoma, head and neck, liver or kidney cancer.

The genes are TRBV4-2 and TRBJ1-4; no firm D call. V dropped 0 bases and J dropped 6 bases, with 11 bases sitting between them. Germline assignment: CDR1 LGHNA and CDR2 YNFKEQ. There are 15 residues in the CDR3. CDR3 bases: TGTGCCAGCAGCCAAGATCAGTCCTCGCATGAAAAACTGTTTTTT. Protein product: CASSQDQSSHEKLFF.

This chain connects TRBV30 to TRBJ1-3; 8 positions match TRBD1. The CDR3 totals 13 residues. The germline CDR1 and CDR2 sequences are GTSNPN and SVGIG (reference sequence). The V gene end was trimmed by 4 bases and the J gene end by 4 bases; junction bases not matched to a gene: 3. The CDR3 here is CAWTQGAGNTIYF. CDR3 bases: TGTGCCTGGACTCAGGGGGCAGGAAACACCATATATTTT.

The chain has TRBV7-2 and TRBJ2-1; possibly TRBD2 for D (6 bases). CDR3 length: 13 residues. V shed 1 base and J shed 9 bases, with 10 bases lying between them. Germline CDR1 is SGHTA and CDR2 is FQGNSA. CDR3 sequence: CASSLVGGGEQFF. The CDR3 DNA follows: TGTGCCAGCAGCTTAGTCGGGGGAGGTGAGCAGTTCTTC.